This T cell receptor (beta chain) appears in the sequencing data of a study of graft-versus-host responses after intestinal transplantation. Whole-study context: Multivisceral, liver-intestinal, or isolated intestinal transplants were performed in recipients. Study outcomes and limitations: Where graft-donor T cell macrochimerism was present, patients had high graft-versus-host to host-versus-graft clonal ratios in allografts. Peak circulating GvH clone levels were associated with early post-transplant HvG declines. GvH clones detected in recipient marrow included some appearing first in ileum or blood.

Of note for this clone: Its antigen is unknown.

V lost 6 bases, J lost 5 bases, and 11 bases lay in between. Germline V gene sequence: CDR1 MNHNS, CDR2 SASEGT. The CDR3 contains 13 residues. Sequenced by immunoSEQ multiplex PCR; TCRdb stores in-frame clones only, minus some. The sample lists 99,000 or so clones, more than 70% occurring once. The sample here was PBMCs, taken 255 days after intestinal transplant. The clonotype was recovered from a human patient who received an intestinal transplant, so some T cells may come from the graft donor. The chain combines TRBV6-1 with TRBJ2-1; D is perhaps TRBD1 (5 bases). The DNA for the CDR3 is TGTGCCAGCAGATGGCAGGGTAACAATGAGCAGTTCTTC. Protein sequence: CASRWQGNNEQFF.